This TCR beta chain was obtained from a study of technical replicates of blood from a handful of donors. Method: immunoSEQ multiplex PCR; TCRdb's copy keeps in-frame clones and lacks some. The sample shows approximately 70,000 clones, roughly 96% of them seen only once. The CDR3 length is 12 residues. Trimming removed 0 bases at V and 9 bases at J, with 6 bases between. Germline lookup yields CDR1 SGHVS and CDR2 FQNEAQ. The sequenced sample was T cells isolated from PBMCs. The sequence was collected from a human donor in good health. This chain joins TRBV7-8 and TRBJ2-1; maybe TRBD2 (5 bases). In DNA form, the CDR3 reads TGTGCCAGCAGCTTAGCTGGAGGTGAGCAGTTCTTC. It codes for CASSLAGGEQFF.